This T cell receptor beta chain was captured in a study of shared clonotypes between healthy human individuals. Deep level was the assay's run setting. This table comes from immunoSEQ multiplex PCR, and its TCRdb copy is limited to in-frame clones, with some not included. The sample carries about 750,000 clones, almost 95% recorded once. CD45RO negativity and positive selection for CCR7 defined naive CD8 cells, a population that excluded terminally differentiated effector memory CD45RA+ cells. The CDR3 is 16 amino acids. V lost 4 bases and J lost 0, with 16 bases in between. The germline V gene has CDR1 SQVTM and CDR2 ANQGSEA.

The sample consisted of naive CD8+ T cells sorted from blood. This TCR came from a man aged 25-40 years in good health. The genes are TRBV29-1 and TRBJ2-1; D may be TRBD2 (6 bases). DNA of the CDR3: TGCAGCGTTGTCTTTAGCGGTAAATTCTCCTACAATGAGCAGTTCTTC. Amino acid sequence: CSVVFSGKFSYNEQFF.